The 18 T cell receptor beta chains below come from one sample, sequenced in a study of cytomegalovirus exposure and HLA in healthy donors (dated by TCRdb to the late 2010s). The library was generated by the immunoSEQ multiplex PCR assay. The multiplex PCR relied on a mix of 60 forward primers for TCR Vbeta segments and 13 reverse primers for TCR Jbeta segments. What TCRdb holds here is the immuneACCESS table cut down to in-frame rearrangements. Part of the clones is not present; checked against another copy, under half of the missing clones reflect an unresolved V gene, and the others are unexplained. In this sample the table shows approximately 87,000 clones, about four fifths of which occur a single time. The top ten clonotypes cover approximately 4.2% of the sample. Sample: PBMCs. The receptors were sampled from a woman in her 70s in good health and CMV-seropositive.

The genes are TRBV5-6 and TRBJ2-4; 9 bases match TRBD2. Germline CDR1 is SGHDT and CDR2 is YYEEEE. The J segment lost 0 bases and the V segment lost 6 bases, leaving 10 bases of the junction unmatched. CDR3 length: 17 amino acids. In DNA, the CDR3 is TGTGCCAGCAAACTAGCGGGTGTGAATCTAGCCAAAAACATTCAGTACTTC. This gives the protein CASKLAGVNLAKNIQYF.

The gene calls are TRBV4-3 and TRBJ2-1, with 7 bases lining up with TRBD2. The CDR3 consists of 15 residues. V was clipped by 4 bases and J by 2 bases; unmatched bases: 5. CDR1 and CDR2 from the germline V gene are LGHNA and YSLEER. In DNA, the CDR3 is TGCGCCAGCAGCCCAACTAGCGACCCCTACAATGAGCAGTTCTTC. Its protein product is CASSPTSDPYNEQFF.

In DNA form, the CDR3 reads TGTGCCAGCACCCCGGGGAATTACGAGCAGTACTTC. As protein: CASTPGNYEQYF. This chain joins TRBV21-1 and TRBJ2-7; the table names TRBD2, a call not compared with the DNA. TRBV21-1 is designated a pseudogene. There are 12 residues in the CDR3.

The rearrangement joins TRBV28 to TRBJ1-1; 8 nucleotides line up with TRBD1. The length of the CDR3 is 14 residues. V shed 6 bases and J 10 bases; nucleotides not matched to a gene: 13. Looked up from germline, CDR1 is MDHEN and CDR2 is SYDVKM. DNA for the CDR3: TGTGCCAGCAGCTCCGCGGACAGGGCTGCTCCAGCTTTCTTT. Its translation is CASSSADRAAPAFF.

This clone is a singleton in its sample. V and J are TRBV6-4 and TRBJ2-1, with TRBD2 matching 13 bases. Germline V gene sequence: CDR1 MRHNA, CDR2 SNTAGT. This CDR3 has 15 amino acids. Unmatched junction bases numbered 3, after V lost 4 bases and J lost 6 bases. CDR3 amino acids: CASSAGTSGTNEQFF. CDR3 DNA sequence: TGTGCCAGCAGTGCCGGGACTAGCGGGACCAATGAGCAGTTCTTC.

This chain connects TRBV4-3 to TRBJ1-2, with no clear D. Trimming removed 0 bases at V and 0 bases at J, with 14 bases between. Germline CDR1 and CDR2: LGHNA and YSLEER. The CDR3 spans 17 residues. CDR3 nucleotide sequence: TGCGCCAGCAGCCAAGATTTAGTAAGGAGAGCTAACTATGGCTACACCTTC. Translation gives CASSQDLVRRANYGYTF.

This chain uses TRBV19 with TRBJ2-1; weak D call: TRBD2 (6 bases). The CDR3 is made up of 15 amino acids. Trimming cost V 4 bases and J 3 bases, with 13 bases left between them. The germline CDR1 and CDR2 sequences are LNHDA and SQIVND (reference sequence). CDR3 region: CASSNPGANYNEQFF. DNA of the CDR3: TGTGCCAGTAGTAATCCGGGAGCGAACTACAATGAGCAGTTCTTC.

The chain joins TRBV6-5 to TRBJ1-3; D is possibly TRBD1 (5 bases). The CDR3 sequence is 14 residues long. Deletions cut 2 bases from V and 0 bases from J, with 5 bases between. CDR1 and CDR2 (germline): MNHEY, SVGAGI. As DNA, the CDR3 is TGTGCCAGCAGTTACGACAGCTCTGGAAACACCATATATTTT. This translates into CASSYDSSGNTIYF.

The V call is TRBV2, the J call TRBJ1-1; D unclear. The CDR3 loop spans 11 amino acids. From germline, CDR1 is SNHLY and CDR2 FYNNEI. V was cut by 7 bases and J by 8 bases, with 11 bases left in between. The CDR3 DNA sequence: TGTGCCAGCACTCGAGAGGAGGAAGCTTTCTTT. It translates to CASTREEEAFF.

This chain links TRBV7-2 with TRBJ2-1; D may be TRBD2 (6 bases). This CDR3 has 17 amino acids. CDR1 is SGHTA, CDR2 FQGNSA, per germline. V gave up 5 bases and J gave up 0 bases, with 17 bases separating them. This CDR3 is CASSPGGVGSSYNEQFF. For the CDR3, the DNA is TGTGCCAGCAGCCCCGGAGGGGTAGGTTCCTCCTACAATGAGCAGTTCTTC.

The chain combines TRBV19 with TRBJ2-1; D remains unclear. Germline V gene lookup returns CDR1 LNHDA and CDR2 SQIVND (reference sequence). V lost 2 bases to trimming and J lost 7 bases, with 15 bases between them. The CDR3 runs to 15 residues. The CDR3 sequence: CASSIMRNVVNEQFF. CDR3 bases: TGTGCCAGTAGTATAATGCGCAACGTAGTGAATGAGCAGTTCTTC.

The V and J genes are TRBV4-2 and TRBJ1-4; TRBD1 matches at 10 bases. With 2 bases clipped from V and 2 bases from J, the junction kept 8 bases outside the gene matches. Germline assignment: CDR1 LGHNA and CDR2 YNFKEQ. The CDR3 is 18 amino acids. DNA for the CDR3: TGTGCCAGCAGCCAACGCGGACAGGGGGTGTATACTAATGAAAAACTGTTTTTT. Translation: CASSQRGQGVYTNEKLFF.

The chain carries TRBV6-5 and TRBJ1-2; 7 bases match TRBD1. Germline trimming cut 6 bases from V and 8 bases from J; bases unmatched to any gene: 12. Germline CDR1 is MNHEY and CDR2 is SVGAGI. CDR3 size: 14 residues. The CDR3 nucleotides read TGTGCCAGCAGCACAAACCAGGGGGTGAGGGGCTACACCTTC. Its translation: CASSTNQGVRGYTF.

The chain is built from TRBV15 and TRBJ2-3, with D maybe TRBD2 (7 bases). Trimming removed 1 base at V and 3 bases at J, with 14 bases between. Per the germline V gene, CDR1 is LNHNV and CDR2 is YYDKDF (reference sequence). The CDR3 runs 16 residues. Here the CDR3 DNA reads TGTGCCACCAGCAGAGGAATGGCGGGGGCAACAGATACGCAGTATTTT. Its translation is CATSRGMAGATDTQYF.

V gene TRBV28 combines with J gene TRBJ2-7; TRBD2 matches 7 bases. The length of the CDR3 is 15 residues. Trimming took 7 bases from V and 3 from J; bases not matched to a gene: 12. Germline CDR1 is MDHEN and CDR2 is SYDVKM. CDR3 in amino acids: CASKRGGTGYYEQYF. CDR3 sequence (DNA): TGTGCCAGCAAGCGGGGCGGGACGGGCTACTACGAGCAGTACTTC. Using reference TRBV28 and TRBJ2-7 for the parts outside the CDR3, the full variable domain is DVKVTQSSRYLVKRTGEKVFLECVQDMDHENMFWYRQDPGLGLRLIYFSYDVKMKEKGDIPEGYSVSREKKERFSLILESASTNQTSMYLCASKRGGTGYYEQYFGPGTRLTVT.

The CDR3 DNA follows: TGTGCCAGCAGCCCCGGGGGAGGGACACTCTCCTACGAGCAGTACTTC. Protein sequence: CASSPGGGTLSYEQYF. The V gene is TRBV4-2, the J gene TRBJ2-7; tentative D call: TRBD2 (7 bases). The CDR3 is 16 residues long. The V end lost 4 bases, the J end lost 0 bases, and 16 bases lay between the germline ends. Germline CDR1 reads LGHNA; CDR2 reads YNFKEQ.

This sequence joins TRBV19 and TRBJ2-7; 8 nucleotides agree with TRBD1. The CDR3 loop spans 15 amino acids. V lost 5 bases to trimming and J lost 1 base; unmatched junction nucleotides: 7. Germline CDR1 and CDR2: LNHDA and SQIVND (reference sequence). DNA of the CDR3: TGTGCCAGTAGTCCCGGGACAGGCAATTCCTACGAGCAGTACTTC. This sequence encodes CASSPGTGNSYEQYF.

This rearrangement joins TRBV6-1 to TRBJ2-2; D uncertain. The CDR3 loop spans 14 amino acids. Germline lookup yields CDR1 MNHNS and CDR2 SASEGT. The V end lost 8 bases, the J end lost 2 bases, and 12 bases lay between the germline ends. In DNA form, the CDR3 reads TGTGCCAGCTCCGAACAGTTCAACACCGGGGAGCTGTTTTTT. It is translated as CASSEQFNTGELFF.